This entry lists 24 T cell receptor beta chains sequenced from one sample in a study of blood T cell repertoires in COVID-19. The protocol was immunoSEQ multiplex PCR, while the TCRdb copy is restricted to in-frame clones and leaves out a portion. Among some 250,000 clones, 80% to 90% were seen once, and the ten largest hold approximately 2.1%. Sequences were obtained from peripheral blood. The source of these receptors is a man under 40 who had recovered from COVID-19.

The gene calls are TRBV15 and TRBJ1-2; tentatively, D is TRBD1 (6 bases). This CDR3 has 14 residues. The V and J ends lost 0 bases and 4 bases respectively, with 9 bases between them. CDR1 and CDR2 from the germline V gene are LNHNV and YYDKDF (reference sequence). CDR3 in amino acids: CATSRDRGSYGYTF. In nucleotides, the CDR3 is TGTGCCACCAGCAGAGATAGGGGGAGCTATGGCTACACCTTC.

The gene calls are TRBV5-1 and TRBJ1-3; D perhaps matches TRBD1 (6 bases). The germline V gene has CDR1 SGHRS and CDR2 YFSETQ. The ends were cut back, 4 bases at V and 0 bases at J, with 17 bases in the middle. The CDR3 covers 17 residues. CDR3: CASSPTVLGGSGNTIYF. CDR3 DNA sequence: TGCGCCAGCAGCCCCACCGTACTAGGGGGCTCTGGAAACACCATATATTTT.

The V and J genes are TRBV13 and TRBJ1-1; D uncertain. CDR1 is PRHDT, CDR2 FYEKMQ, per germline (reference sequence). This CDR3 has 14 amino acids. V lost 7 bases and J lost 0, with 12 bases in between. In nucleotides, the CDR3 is TGTGCCAGCAAAACCTCCGGGGTGAACACTGAAGCTTTCTTT. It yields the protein CASKTSGVNTEAFF.

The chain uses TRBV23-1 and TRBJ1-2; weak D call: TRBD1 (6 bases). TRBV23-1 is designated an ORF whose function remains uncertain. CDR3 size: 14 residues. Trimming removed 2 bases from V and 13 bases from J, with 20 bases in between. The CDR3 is CASSQPWEGGWSTF. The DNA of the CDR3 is TGCGCCAGCAGTCAACCATGGGAGGGGGGATGGTCCACCTTC.

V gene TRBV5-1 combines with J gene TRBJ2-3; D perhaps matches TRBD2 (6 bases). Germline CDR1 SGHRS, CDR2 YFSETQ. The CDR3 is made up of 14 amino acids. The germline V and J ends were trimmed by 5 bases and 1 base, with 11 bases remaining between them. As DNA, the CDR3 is TGCGCCAGCAGACAACCGGGGGGCACAGATACGCAGTATTTT. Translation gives CASRQPGGTDTQYF.

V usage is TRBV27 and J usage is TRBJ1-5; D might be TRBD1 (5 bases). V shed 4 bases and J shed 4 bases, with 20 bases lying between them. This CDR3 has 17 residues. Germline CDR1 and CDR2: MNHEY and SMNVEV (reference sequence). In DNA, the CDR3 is TGTGCCAGCAGTTCTCAGTCATACGTTGACAGTAATCAGCCCCAGCATTTT. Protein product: CASSSQSYVDSNQPQHF.

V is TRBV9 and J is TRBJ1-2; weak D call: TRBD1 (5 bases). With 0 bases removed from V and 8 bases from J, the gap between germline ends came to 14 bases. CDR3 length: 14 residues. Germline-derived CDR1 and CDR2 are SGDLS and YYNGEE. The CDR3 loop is CASSVASGSSGYTF. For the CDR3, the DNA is TGTGCCAGCAGCGTAGCTTCAGGGTCCAGCGGCTACACCTTC.

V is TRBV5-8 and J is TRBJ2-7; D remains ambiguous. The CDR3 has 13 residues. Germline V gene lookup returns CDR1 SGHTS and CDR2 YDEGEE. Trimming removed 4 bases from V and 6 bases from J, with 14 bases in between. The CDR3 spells CASSPQPRFEQYF. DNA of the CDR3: TGTGCCAGCAGCCCGCAACCGAGGTTCGAGCAGTACTTC.

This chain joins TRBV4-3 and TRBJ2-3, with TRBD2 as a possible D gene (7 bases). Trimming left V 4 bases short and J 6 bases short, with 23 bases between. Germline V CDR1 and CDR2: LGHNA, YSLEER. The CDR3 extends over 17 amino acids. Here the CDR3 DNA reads TGCGCCAGCAGCCTCCTTGAAAGGGGGGGCGGATTCGATACGCAGTATTTT. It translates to CASSLLERGGGFDTQYF.

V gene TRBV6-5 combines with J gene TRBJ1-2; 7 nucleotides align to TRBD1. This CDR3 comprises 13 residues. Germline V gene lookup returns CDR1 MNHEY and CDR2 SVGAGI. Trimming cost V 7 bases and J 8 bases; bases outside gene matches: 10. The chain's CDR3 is CASTPEGTEGYTF. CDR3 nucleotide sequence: TGTGCCAGCACCCCGGAGGGGACAGAGGGCTACACCTTC.

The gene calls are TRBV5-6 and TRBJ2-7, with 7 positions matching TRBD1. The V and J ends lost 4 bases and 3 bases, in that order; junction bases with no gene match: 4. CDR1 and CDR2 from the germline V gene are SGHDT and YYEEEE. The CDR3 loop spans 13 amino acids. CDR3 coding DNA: TGTGCCAGCAGCCGGGACAGAAGCTACGAGCAGTACTTC. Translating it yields CASSRDRSYEQYF.

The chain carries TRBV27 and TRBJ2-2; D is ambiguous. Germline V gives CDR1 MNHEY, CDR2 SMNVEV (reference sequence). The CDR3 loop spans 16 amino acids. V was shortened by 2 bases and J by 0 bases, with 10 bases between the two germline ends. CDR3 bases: TGTGCCAGCAGTTTAAGCACGGTTACGAACACCGGGGAGCTGTTTTTT. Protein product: CASSLSTVTNTGELFF.

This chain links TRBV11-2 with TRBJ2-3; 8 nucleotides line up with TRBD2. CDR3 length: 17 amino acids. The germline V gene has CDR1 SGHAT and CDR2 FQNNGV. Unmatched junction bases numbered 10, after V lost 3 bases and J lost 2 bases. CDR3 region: CASSFTRGGEYTDTQYF. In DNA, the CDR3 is TGTGCCAGCAGCTTCACTCGGGGGGGAGAGTACACAGATACGCAGTATTTT.

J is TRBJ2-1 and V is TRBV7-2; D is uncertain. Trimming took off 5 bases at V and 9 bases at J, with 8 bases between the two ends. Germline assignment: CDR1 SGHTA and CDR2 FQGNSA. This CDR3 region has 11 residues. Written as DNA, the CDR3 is TGTGCCAGCAGCGCGATGGTTGAGCAGTTCTTC. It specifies CASSAMVEQFF.

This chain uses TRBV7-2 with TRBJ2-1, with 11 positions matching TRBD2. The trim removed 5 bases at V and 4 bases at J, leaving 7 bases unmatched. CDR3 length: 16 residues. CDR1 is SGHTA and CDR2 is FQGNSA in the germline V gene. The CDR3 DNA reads TGTGCCAGCAGCCAGACGACTAGCGGGGTATACAATGAGCAGTTCTTC. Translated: CASSQTTSGVYNEQFF.

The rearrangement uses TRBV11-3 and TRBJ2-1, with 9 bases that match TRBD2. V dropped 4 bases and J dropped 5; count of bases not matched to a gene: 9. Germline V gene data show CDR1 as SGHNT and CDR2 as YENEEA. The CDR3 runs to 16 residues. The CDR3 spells CASSSRLAENHNEQFF. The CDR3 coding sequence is TGTGCCAGCAGCTCCCGACTAGCGGAGAACCACAATGAGCAGTTCTTC. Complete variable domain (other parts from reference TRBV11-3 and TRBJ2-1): EAGVVQSPRYKIIEKKQPVAFWCNPISGHNTLYWYLQNLGQGPELLIRYENEEAVDDSQLPKDRFSAERLKGVDSTLKIQPAELGDSAVYLCASSSRLAENHNEQFFGPGTRLTVL.

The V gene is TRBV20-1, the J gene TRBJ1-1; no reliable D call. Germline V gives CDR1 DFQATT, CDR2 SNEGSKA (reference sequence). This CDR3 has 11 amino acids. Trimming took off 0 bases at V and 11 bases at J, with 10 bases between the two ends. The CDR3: CSARDTDSAFF. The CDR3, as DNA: TGCAGTGCTAGAGATACAGATTCCGCTTTCTTT.

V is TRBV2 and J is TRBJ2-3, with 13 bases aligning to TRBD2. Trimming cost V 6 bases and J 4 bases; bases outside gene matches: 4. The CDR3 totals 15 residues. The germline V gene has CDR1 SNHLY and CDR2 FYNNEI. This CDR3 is CASRSGLAGADTQYF. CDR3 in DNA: TGTGCCAGCAGATCAGGACTAGCGGGGGCAGATACGCAGTATTTT. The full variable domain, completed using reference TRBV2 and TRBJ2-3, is EPEVTQTPSHQVTQMGQEVILRCVPISNHLYFYWYRQILGQKVEFLVSFYNNEISEKSEIFDDQFSVERPDGSNFTLKIRSTKLEDSAMYFCASRSGLAGADTQYFGPGTRLTVL.

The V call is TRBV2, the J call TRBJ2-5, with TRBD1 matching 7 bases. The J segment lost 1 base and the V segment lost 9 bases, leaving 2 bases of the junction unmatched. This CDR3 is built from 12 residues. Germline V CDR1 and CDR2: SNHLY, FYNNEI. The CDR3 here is CARRDSQETQYF. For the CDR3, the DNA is TGTGCCAGAAGGGACAGCCAAGAGACCCAGTACTTC. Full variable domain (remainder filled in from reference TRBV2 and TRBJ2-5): EPEVTQTPSHQVTQMGQEVILRCVPISNHLYFYWYRQILGQKVEFLVSFYNNEISEKSEIFDDQFSVERPDGSNFTLKIRSTKLEDSAMYFCARRDSQETQYFGPGTRLLVL.

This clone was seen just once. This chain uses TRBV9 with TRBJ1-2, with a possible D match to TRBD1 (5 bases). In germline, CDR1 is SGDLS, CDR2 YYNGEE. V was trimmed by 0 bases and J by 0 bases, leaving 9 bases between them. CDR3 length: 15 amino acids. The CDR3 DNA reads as TGTGCCAGCAGCGTAGAATACAGGACTAACTATGGCTACACCTTC. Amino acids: CASSVEYRTNYGYTF.

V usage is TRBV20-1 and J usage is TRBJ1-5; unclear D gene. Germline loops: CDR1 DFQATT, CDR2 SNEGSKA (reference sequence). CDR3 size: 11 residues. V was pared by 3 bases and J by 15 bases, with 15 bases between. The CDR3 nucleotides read TGCAGTGCTAGTAATGGTGGACTATGGCATTTT. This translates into CSASNGGLWHF.

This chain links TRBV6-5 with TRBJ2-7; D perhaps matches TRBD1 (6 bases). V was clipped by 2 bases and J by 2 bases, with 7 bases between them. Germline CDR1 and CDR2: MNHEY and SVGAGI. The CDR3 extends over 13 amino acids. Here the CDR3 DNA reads TGTGCCAGCAGTTACAAGGGGGCCTACGAGCAGTACTTC. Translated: CASSYKGAYEQYF.

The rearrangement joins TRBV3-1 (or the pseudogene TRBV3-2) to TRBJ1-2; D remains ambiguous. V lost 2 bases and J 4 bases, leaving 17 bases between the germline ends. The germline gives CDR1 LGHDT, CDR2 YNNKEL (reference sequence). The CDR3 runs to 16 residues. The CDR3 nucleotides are TGTGCCAGCAGCCAAAACCCTACGTGGGGAGTCTATGGCTACACCTTC. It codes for CASSQNPTWGVYGYTF.

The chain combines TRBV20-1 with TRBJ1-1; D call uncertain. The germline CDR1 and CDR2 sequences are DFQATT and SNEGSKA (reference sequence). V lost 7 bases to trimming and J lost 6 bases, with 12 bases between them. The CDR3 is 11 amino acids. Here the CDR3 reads CSVEWSAEAFF. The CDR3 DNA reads TGCAGTGTAGAGTGGTCCGCTGAAGCTTTCTTT.